This TCR beta chain was recovered during a study of blood T cell repertoires in COVID-19 (dated by TCRdb to the early 2020s). Turning to the overall study: The collaborator samples originated in the United States, Italy and Spain and spanned the acute and convalescent phases of COVID-19. Deeply sampled blood TCRbeta repertoires from subjects exposed to, actively infected with, or recovered from COVID-19 were included in the dataset. Where HLA class I and class II types were available, the types were taken from metadata supplied by the sample provider, not from assay-based typing. Nearly every sample came with metadata listing a de-identified subject ID, COVID-19 status, age in years and sex. The samples were drawn from two sources: the first 160 participants of the ongoing ImmuneRACE study, and 1,000 to 1,500 subjects contributed by 6 global collaborators. The repertoires were released in a freely available public database intended as a resource for research on the immune response to SARS-CoV-2. The material from the prospective study consisted of cDNA or gDNA derived from T cells, B-cell-depleted T cells, or PBMCs. Broad study findings and their caveats: How much clinical and demographic metadata was included differed by source and by participant, and the metadata was provided uncurated.

The germline V gene (reference sequence) sets CDR1 to MNHEY and CDR2 to SMNVEV. V is cut by 6 bases and J by 4 bases, and the space between the germline ends is 9 bases. From the cysteine through the phenylalanine, the CDR3 covers 13 amino acids. Only CDR3 DNA remains: 39 bases, in frame from the first base. The immunoSEQ Assay, a bias-controlled multiplex PCR, was used to amplify TCRbeta CDR3 regions from genomic DNA. Per the original workflow: The number of nucleated cells in each sample was estimated by amplification of reference gene primers within the assay. To quantify the absolute abundance of each unique TCRbeta CDR3 rearrangement, sequence reads were collapsed and filtered. For each sample, productive Simpson clonality was calculated as the square root of Simpson's diversity index across productive rearrangements. The source is immuneACCESS, and TCRdb retained only in-frame sequences with V and J called. Part of the clones is not carried over; for the studies checked, unresolved V genes explain less than half of this, and the remainder is unexplained. The V and J calls and the clone size are those of that table, but D and trimming were determined from the DNA. This sample has 60,000 or so clones in its table, and around 88% of those were observed once. About 4.3% of the sample lies in the top ten.

This clone was seen a single time. What antigen it recognizes has not been identified. Base qualities are missing; no much larger clone stands one base away. Collaborating institutions collected whole blood in K2EDTA tubes following their own protocols. Collaborator samples were shipped for TCRbeta analysis as frozen whole blood, isolated PBMCs, or DNA extracted from either sample type. The chain joins TRBV27 to TRBJ2-2, and the D gene may be TRBD2, 5 bases matching. The origin of this receptor is a man between 60 and 70 years old with acute or convalescent COVID-19. Sequencing was done on a sample of peripheral blood. The DNA sequence is TGTGCCAGCAGGGGAGTAGGCACCGGGGAGCTGTTTTTT. Its translation reads: CASRGVGTGELFF.